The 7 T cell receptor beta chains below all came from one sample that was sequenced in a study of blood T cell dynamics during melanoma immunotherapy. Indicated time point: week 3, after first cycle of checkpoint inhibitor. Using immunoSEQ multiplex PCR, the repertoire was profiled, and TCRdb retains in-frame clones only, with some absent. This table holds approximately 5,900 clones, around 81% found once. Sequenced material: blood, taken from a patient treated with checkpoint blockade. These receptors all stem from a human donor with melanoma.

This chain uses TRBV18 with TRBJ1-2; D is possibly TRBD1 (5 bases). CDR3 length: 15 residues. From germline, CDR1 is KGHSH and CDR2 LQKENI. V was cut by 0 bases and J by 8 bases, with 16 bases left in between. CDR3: CASSPPEPGTWGYTF. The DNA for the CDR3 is TGTGCCAGCTCACCACCGGAACCAGGGACCTGGGGCTACACCTTC.

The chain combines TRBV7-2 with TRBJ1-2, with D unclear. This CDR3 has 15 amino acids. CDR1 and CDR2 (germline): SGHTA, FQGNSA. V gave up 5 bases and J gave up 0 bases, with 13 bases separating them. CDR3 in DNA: TGTGCCAGCAGCCCAGCAGCTGCCACTAACTATGGCTACACCTTC. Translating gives CASSPAAATNYGYTF.

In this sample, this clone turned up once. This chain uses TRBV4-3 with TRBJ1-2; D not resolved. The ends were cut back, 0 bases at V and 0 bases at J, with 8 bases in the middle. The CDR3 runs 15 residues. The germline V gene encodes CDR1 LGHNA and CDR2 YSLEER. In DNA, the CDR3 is TGCGCCAGCAGCCAAGAAGGCAGAGCTAACTATGGCTACACCTTC. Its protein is CASSQEGRANYGYTF.

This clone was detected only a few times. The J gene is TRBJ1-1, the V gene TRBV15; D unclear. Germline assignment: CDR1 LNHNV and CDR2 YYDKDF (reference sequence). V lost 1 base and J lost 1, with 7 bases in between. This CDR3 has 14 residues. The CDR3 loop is CATSRAGSNTEAFF. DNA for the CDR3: TGTGCCACCAGCAGAGCTGGATCGAACACTGAAGCTTTCTTT.

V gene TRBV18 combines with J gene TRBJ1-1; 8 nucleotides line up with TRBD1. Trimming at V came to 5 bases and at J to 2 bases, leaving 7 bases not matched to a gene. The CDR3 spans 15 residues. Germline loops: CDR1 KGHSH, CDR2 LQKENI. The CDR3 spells CASSSLDRANTEAFF. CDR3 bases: TGTGCCAGCTCAAGCCTGGACAGGGCTAACACTGAAGCTTTCTTT.

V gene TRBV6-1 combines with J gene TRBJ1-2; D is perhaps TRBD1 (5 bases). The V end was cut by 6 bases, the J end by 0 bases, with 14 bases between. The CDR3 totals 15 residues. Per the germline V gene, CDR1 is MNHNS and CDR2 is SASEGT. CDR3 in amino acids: CASRAPGPANYGYTF. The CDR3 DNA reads TGTGCCAGCAGAGCCCCGGGACCAGCTAACTATGGCTACACCTTC.

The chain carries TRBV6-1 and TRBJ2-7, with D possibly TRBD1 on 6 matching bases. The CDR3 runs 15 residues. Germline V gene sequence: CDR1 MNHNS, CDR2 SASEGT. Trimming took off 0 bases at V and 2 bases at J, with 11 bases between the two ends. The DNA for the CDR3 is TGTGCCAGCAGTGAAGCGGGGGCCCCGGCCTACGAGCAGTACTTC. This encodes CASSEAGAPAYEQYF.